This entry concerns a single T cell receptor beta chain. This clonotype came up a few times. The target of this receptor is not known. Qualities for individual bases were not recorded, and no much larger clone is one base off. The data are from a study of spatial heterogeneity in lung cancer (dated by TCRdb to about 2019). Context from the whole study: More beta-chain than alpha-chain transcripts were consistently detected, likely reflecting higher beta-chain transcript abundance. In the raw uncorrected reads, each unique combination of TCR and UMI appeared more than ten times on average. In non-small cell lung cancer, the study quantitatively compared TCR alpha and beta repertoires across several tumor regions, matched nontumor lung, and blood. The study linked features of the TCR repertoire to counts of nonsynonymous mutations, which were determined by whole-exome sequencing of tumor tissue. At surgery, both alpha and beta chains were TCR-sequenced in fewer than 250 tumor regions, about 64 matched nontumor lung samples and just over 55 PBMC samples.

Library generation was performed with 5' RACE. The sequencer was a NextSeq 500. To allow correction of PCR and sequencing errors, the TCR library protocol tagged every TCR cDNA molecule with a unique molecular identifier. Processing in the source paper ran as follows. Decombinator tools were used for TCR identification, UMI-based error correction and CDR3 extraction. Expanded TCRs were defined as those above a frequency of 2 per 1,000, corresponding to the top 1% of the tumor frequency distribution. Rényi diversity was computed with the R vegan package after subsampling each repertoire 100 times to 5,000 TCRs. CDR3 similarity networks were constructed using string-kernel similarity of amino acid triplets, with links drawn between CDR3s whose pairwise similarity was above 0.82. TCRdb reprocessed the public reads (quality trimming at Q25 with fastp, clone calling with MiXCR) and kept in-frame beta chains. One record per CDR3 amino acid sequence lists the most common genes and DNA. The V and J calls were not made by the authors but by TCRdb's processing. The sample records 15,000 to 20,000 distinct CDR3 sequences, 20% to 25% of which are singletons. The leading ten clones occupy around 19% of the sample.

This specimen's time point label, interpreted: sample taken at primary tumor resection. For TCR sequencing, whole RNA was extracted from tumor and nontumor lung tissue, or from cryopreserved PBMC samples, and no cell sorting was done. The donors were fewer than 90 patients from the lung TRACERx cohort who had early-stage, untreated non-small cell lung cancer. Only patients with enough RNA available from two or more tumor regions were chosen for TCR sequencing. Deletion took 6 bases off V and 2 bases off J, with a span of 8 bases between the germline ends. The CDR3 covers 12 residues, taking in both the cysteine and the phenylalanine. Only the CDR3 DNA is retained, 36 bases long and in frame from the first base. As encoded in the germline V gene (reference sequence), CDR1 is DFQATT while CDR2 is SNEGSKA. Results and caveats for the whole study, not just this receptor: Confirming at a functional level the hypothesis that regional TCRs recognize regional mutations was considered to require additional single-cell paired TCR alpha and beta sequencing. Ubiquitous expanded tumor TCRs showed up in blood more often at tumor resection than at routine follow-up.

Here the sequenced sample was PBMCs, taken at surgery. The source of this sequence is a female donor with early-stage non-small cell lung cancer. The V and J segments used are TRBV20-1 and TRBJ1-5, with an unclear D gene assignment. The encoded CDR3 is CSASQGNQPQHF. The nucleotide sequence is TGCAGTGCAAGCCAGGGCAATCAGCCCCAGCATTTT.